This T cell receptor (beta chain) was sequenced in a study of blood T cells in healthy people across ages. The individuals who served as donors were healthy Caucasians living in Russia, aged about 6 to 90. The authors ran a second PCR of roughly 6 to 12 cycles using a sample-barcoded 5' primer and a J-beta primer mix. TCRdb reprocessed the 5' RACE reads with MiXCR, giving one entry per CDR3 protein. Here the sample spans roughly 1 million distinct CDR3 sequences, about 25% being singletons. The V and J ends lost 6 bases and 3 bases respectively, with 17 bases between them. Germline values: CDR1 MNHEY, CDR2 SVGAGI. The CDR3 length is 15 residues. This clonotype occurred many times. The sample also formed part of further work on T cells of mothers and their children. That source adds: From each mother came over 9.5 million TCR beta CDR3 reads, and from each child came 2.5 million to 3.5 million.

The chain has TRBV6-5 and TRBJ1-1; D is perhaps TRBD1 (5 bases). This TCR came from a girl aged 2 to 9 in good health. The sequenced sample was blood. The CDR3 region has the DNA TGTGCCAGCAGACATCTACTGGGGACCGACACTGAAGCTTTCTTT. It translates to CASRHLLGTDTEAFF.